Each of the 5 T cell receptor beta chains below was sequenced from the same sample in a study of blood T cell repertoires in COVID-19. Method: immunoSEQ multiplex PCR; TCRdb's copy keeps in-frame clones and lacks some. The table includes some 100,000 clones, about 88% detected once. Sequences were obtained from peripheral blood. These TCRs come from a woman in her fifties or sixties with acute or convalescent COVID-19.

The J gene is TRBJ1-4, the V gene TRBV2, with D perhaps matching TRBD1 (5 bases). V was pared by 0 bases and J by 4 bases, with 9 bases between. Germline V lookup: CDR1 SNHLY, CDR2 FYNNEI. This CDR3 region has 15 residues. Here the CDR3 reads CASSEAQGYNEKLFF. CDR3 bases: TGTGCCAGCAGTGAAGCGCAGGGCTATAATGAAAAACTGTTTTTT.

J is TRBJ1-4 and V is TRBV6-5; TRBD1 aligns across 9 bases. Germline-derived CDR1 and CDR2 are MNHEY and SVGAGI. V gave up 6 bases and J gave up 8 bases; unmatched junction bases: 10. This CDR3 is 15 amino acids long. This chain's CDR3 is CASRPDRGVDEKLFF. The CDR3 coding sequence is TGTGCCAGCAGACCCGACAGGGGGGTGGACGAAAAACTGTTTTTT.

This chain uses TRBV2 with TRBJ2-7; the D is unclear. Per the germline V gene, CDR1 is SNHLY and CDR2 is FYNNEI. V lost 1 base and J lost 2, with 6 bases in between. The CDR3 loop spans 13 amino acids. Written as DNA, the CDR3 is TGTGCCAGCAGTGAAGGGCTAGCCTACGAGCAGTACTTC. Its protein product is CASSEGLAYEQYF.

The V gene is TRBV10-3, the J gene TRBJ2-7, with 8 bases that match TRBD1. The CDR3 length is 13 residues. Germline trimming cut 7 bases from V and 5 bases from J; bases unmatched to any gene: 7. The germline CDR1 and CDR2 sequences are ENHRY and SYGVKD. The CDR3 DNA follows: TGTGCCATCAATGGACAGGGCGCGAACGAGCAGTACTTC. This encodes CAINGQGANEQYF.

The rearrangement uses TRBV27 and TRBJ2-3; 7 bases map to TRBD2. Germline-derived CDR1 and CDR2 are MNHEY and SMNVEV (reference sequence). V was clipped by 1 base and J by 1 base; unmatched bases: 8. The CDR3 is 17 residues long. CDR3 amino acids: CASSLFGGGYGTDTQYF. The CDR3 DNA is TGTGCCAGCAGTTTATTCGGCGGGGGATACGGCACAGATACGCAGTATTTT.